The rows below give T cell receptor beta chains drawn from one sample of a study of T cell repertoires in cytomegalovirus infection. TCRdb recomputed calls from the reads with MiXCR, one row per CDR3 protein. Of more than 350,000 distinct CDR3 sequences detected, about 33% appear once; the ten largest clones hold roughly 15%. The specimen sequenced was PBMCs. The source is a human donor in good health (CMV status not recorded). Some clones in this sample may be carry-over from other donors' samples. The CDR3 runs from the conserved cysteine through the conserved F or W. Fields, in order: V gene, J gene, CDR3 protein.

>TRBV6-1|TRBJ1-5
CASSHTDSNQPQHF
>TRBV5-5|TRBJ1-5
CASSLKWGDQPQHF
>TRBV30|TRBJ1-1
CAWSDLQGKEAFF
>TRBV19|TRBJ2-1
CASSPFSAGVNNEQFF
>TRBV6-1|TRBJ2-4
CASSEDGGILIAKNIQYF
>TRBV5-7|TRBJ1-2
CASSDTGYGYTF
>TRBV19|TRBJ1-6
CASRVSYNSPLHF
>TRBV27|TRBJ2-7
CACSFSGSGYEQYF
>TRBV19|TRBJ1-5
CASSILGRGLARNQPQHF
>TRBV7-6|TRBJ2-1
CASSFLLKSGTSGGPNNEQFF
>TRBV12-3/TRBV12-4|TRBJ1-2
CASRDGNGGLYGYTF
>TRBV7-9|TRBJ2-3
CASSLAASADTQYF
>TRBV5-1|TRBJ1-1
CASSFHRGDTEAFF
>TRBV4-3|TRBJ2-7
CASSQVLPGYEQYF
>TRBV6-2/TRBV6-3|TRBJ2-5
CASNPRDLRWETQYF
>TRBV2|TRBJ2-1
CASRAGGPNEQFF
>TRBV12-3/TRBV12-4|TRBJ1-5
CASSWQGGGNQPQHF